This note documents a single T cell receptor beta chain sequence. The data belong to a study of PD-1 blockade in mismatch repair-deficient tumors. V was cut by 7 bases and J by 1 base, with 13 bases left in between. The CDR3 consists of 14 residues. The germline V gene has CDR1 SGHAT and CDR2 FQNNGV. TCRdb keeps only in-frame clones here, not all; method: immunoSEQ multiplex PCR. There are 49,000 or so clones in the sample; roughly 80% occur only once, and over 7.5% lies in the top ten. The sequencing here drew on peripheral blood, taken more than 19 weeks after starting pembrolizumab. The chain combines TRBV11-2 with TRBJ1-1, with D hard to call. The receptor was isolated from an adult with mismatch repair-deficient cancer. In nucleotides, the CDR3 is TGTGCCAGCACCCCGCATCTTTCGAACACTGAAGCTTTCTTT. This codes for CASTPHLSNTEAFF.